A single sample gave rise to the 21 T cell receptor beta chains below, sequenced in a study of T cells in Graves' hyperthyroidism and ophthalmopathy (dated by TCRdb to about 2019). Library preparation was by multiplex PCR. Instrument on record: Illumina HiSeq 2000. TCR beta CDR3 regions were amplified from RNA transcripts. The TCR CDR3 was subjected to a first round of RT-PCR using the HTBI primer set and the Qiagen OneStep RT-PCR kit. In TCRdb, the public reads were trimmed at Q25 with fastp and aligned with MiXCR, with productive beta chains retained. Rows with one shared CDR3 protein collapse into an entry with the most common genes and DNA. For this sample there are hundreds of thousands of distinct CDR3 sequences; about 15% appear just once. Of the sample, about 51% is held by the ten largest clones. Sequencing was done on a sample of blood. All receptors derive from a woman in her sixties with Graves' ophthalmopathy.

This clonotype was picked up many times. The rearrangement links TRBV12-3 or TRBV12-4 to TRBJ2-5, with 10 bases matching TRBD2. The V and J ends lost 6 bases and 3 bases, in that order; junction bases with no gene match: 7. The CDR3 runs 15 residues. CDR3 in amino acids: CASSSGLAAKETQYF. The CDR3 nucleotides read TGTGCCAGCAGCTCCGGACTAGCGGCAAAAGAGACCCAGTACTTC.

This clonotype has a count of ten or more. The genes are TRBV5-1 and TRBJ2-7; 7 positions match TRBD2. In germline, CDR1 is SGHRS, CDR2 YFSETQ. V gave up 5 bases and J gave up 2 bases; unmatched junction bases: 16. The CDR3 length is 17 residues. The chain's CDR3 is CASSRTAGGSIPYEQYF. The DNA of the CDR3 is TGCGCCAGCAGTCGGACGGCGGGCGGGAGCATCCCCTACGAGCAGTACTTC.

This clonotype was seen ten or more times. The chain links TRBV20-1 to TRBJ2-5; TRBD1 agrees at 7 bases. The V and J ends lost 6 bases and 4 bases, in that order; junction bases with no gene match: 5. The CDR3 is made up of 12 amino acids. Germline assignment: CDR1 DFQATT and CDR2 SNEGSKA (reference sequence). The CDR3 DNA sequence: TGCAGTGCGAAGACAGGGCGAGAGACCCAGTACTTC. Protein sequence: CSAKTGRETQYF.

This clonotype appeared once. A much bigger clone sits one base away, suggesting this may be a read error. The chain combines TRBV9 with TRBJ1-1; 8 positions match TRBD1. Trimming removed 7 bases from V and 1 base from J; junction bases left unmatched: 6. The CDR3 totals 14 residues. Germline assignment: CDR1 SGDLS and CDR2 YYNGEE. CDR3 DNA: TGTGCCAGCGGACAGGGACAGGCGAACACTGAAGCTTTCTTT. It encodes CASGQGQANTEAFF.

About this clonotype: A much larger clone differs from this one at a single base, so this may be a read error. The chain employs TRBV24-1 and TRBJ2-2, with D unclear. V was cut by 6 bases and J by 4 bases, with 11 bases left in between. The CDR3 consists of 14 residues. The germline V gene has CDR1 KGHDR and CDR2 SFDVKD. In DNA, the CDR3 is TGTGCCACCAGTAATCCTACGAGCACCGGGGAGCTGTTTTTT. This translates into CATSNPTSTGELFF.

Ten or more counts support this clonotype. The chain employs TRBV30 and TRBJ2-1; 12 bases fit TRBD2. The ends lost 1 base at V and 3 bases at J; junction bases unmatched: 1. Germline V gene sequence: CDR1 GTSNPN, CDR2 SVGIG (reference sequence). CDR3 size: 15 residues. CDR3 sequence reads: CAWSALAGGYNEQFF. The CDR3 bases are TGTGCCTGGAGTGCACTAGCGGGGGGCTACAATGAGCAGTTCTTC. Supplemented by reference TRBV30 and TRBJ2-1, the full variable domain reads SQTIHQWPATLVQPVGSPLSLECTVEGTSNPNLYWYRQAAGRGLQLLFYSVGIGQISSEVPQNLSASRPQDRQFILSSKKLLLSDSGFYLCAWSALAGGYNEQFFGPGTRLTVL.

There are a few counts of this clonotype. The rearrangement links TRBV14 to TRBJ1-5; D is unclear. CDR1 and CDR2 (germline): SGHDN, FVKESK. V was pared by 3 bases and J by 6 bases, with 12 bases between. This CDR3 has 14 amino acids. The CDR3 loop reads CASSHLGYGQPQHF. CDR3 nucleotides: TGTGCCAGCAGCCATTTGGGGTACGGTCAGCCCCAGCATTTT.

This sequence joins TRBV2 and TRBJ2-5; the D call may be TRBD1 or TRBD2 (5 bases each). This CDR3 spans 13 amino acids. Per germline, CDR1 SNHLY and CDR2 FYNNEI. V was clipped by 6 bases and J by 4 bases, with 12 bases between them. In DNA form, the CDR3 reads TGTGCCAGCAGGCGCAATGGGGGAGAGACCCAGTACTTC. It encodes CASRRNGGETQYF.

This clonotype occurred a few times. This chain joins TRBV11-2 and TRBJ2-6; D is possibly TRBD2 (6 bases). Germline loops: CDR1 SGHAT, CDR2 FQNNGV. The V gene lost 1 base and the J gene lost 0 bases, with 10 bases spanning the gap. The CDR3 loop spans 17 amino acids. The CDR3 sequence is CASSLVAGTSGANVLTF. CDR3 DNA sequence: TGTGCCAGCAGCTTAGTTGCGGGGACCTCTGGGGCCAACGTCCTGACTTTC. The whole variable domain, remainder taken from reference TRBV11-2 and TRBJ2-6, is EAGVAQSPRYKIIEKRQSVAFWCNPISGHATLYWYQQILGQGPKLLIQFQNNGVVDDSQLPKDRFSAERLKGVDSTLKIQPAKLEDSAVYLCASSLVAGTSGANVLTFGAGSRLTVL.

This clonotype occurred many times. This CDR3 reads CASSYPGLAGQNYEQYF. CDR3 nucleotides: TGTGCCAGCAGTTACCCGGGACTAGCGGGGCAAAATTACGAGCAGTACTTC. This rearrangement joins TRBV6-2 or TRBV6-3 to TRBJ2-7; 13 positions agree with TRBD2. Germline V gene data show CDR1 as MNHEY and CDR2 as SVGEGT. With 2 bases clipped from V and 4 bases from J, the junction kept 8 bases outside the gene matches. The CDR3 runs to 17 residues.

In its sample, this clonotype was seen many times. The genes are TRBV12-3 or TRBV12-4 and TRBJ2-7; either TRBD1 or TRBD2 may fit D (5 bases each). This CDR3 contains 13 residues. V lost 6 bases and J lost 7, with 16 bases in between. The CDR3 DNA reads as TGTGCCAGCAGCCCGGGGACGCTGGGGGAGCAGTACTTC. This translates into CASSPGTLGEQYF.

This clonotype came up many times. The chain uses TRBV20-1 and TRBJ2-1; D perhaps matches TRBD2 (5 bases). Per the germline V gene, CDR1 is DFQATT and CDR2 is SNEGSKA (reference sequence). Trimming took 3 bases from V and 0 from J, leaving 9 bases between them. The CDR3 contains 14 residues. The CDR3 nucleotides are TGCAGTGCTAGGAGGGCGGCCTCCTACAATGAGCAGTTCTTC. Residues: CSARRAASYNEQFF.

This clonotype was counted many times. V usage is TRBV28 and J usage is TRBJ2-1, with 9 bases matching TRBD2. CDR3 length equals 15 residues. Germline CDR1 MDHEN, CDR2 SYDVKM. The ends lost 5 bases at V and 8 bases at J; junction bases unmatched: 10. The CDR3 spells CASSELAGRRDEQFF. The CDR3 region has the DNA TGTGCCAGCAGTGAACTAGCGGGCCGTAGGGATGAGCAGTTCTTC.

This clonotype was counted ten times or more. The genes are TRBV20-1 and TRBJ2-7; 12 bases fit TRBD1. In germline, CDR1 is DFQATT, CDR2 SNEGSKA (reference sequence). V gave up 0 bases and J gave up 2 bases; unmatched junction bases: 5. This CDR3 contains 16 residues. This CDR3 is CSARERGTGGTYEQYF. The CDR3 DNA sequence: TGCAGTGCTAGAGAGAGGGGGACAGGGGGCACCTACGAGCAGTACTTC.

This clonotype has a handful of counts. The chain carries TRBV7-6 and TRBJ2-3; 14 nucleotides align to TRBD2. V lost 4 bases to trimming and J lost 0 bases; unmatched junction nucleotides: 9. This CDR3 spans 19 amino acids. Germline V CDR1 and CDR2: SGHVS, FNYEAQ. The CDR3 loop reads CASSSGLAGASTSTDTQYF. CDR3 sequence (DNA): TGTGCCAGCAGCTCGGGACTAGCGGGAGCCTCTACTAGCACAGATACGCAGTATTTT.

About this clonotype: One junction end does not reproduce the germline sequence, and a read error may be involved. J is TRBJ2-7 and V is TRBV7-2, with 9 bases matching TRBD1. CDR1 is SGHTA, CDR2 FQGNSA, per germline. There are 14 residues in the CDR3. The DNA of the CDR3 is TGTGCCAGCAGCCTACTACAGGGGGCCCACGAGCGGTACTTC. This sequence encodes CASSLLQGAHERYF.

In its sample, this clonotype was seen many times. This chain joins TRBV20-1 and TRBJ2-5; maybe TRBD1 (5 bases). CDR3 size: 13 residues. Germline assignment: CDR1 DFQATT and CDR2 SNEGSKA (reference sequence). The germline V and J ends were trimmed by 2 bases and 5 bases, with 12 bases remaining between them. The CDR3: CSARRRAGETQYF. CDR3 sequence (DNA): TGCAGTGCTAGACGCAGGGCTGGGGAGACCCAGTACTTC.

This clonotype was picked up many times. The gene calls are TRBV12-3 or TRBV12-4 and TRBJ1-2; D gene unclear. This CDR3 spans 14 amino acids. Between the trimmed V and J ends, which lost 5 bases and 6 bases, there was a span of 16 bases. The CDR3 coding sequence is TGTGCCAGCAGTACGCCTCTTTCCCCCGATGGCTACACCTTC. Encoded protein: CASSTPLSPDGYTF.

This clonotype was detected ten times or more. CDR3 DNA: TGTGCCAGCAGCCAAGGGACAGGGAGGTACGAGCAGTACTTC. Translated, it gives CASSQGTGRYEQYF. The J gene is TRBJ2-7, the V gene TRBV3-1, with TRBD1 matching over 8 bases. The CDR3 sequence is 14 residues long. The germline V gene encodes CDR1 LGHDT and CDR2 YNNKEL (reference sequence). V dropped 1 base and J dropped 4; count of bases not matched to a gene: 3.

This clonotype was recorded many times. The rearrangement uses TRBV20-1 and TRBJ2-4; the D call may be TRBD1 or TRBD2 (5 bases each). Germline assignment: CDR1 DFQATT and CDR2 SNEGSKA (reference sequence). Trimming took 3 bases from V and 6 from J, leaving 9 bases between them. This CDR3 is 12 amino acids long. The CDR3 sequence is CSARGRGNIQYF. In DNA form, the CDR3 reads TGCAGTGCTAGGGGACGTGGAAACATTCAGTACTTC.

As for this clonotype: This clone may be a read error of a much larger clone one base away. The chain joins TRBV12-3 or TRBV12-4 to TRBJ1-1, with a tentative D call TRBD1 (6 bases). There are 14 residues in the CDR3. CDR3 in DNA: TGTGCCACCCACCGGGACATGGAGAACACTGAAGCTCTCTTT. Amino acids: CATHRDMENTEALF.